This T cell receptor (beta chain) was observed in a study of T cells in Graves' hyperthyroidism and ophthalmopathy. Amplification yielded TCR beta CDR3 regions, with RNA transcripts as the source. TCR CDR3 regions were first amplified by RT-PCR with HTBI primers. TCRdb fed the multiplex PCR reads into MiXCR, producing one record per CDR3 protein. Of about 92,000 distinct CDR3 sequences in the sample, just over 50% were seen once. This clonotype was detected ten times or more. The CDR3 is made up of 17 amino acids. Germline V CDR1 and CDR2: LNHNV, YYDKDF (reference sequence). V gave up 2 bases and J gave up 7 bases; unmatched junction bases: 13.

The rearrangement uses TRBV15 and TRBJ1-2; 10 bases match TRBD1. The receptor comes from a woman aged 40 to 50 with Graves' hyperthyroidism. The sequenced sample was blood. The CDR3 region is CATSRSGQGKGLGGYTF. The CDR3 bases are TGTGCCACCAGCAGATCGGGACAGGGGAAGGGCTTGGGTGGCTACACCTTC.